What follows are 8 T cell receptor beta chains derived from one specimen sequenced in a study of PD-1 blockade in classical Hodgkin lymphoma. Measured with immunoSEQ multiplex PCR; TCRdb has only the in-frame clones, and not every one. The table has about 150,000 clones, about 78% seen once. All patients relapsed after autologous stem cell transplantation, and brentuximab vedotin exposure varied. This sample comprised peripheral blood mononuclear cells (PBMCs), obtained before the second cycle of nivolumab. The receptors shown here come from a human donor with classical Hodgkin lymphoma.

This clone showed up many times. The CDR3 DNA reads as TGTGCCAGCAGCTTAGATGATCTGAACACCGGGGAGCTGTTTTTT. Protein: CASSLDDLNTGELFF. The chain employs TRBV7-6 and TRBJ2-2; D is uncertain. The CDR3 has 15 residues. Trimming left V 1 base short and J 1 base short, with 7 bases between. In germline, CDR1 is SGHVS, CDR2 FNYEAQ.

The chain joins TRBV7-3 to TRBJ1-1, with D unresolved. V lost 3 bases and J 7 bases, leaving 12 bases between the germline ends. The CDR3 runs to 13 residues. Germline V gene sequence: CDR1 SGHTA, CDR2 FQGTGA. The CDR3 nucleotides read TGTGCCAGCAGCTTTGCCCCGACGGATGAAGCTTTCTTT. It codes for CASSFAPTDEAFF.

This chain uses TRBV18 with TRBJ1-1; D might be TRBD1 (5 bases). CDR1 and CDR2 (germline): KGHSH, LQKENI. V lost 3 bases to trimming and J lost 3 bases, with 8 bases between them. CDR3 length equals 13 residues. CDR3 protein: CASSPRDDTEAFF. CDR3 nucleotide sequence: TGTGCCAGCTCACCCCGGGACGACACTGAAGCTTTCTTT.

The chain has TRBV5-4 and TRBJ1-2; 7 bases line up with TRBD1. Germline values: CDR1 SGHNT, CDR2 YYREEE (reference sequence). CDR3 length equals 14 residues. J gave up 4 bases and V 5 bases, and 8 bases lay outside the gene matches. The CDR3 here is CASRDLQGGYGYTF. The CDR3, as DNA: TGTGCCAGCAGGGATCTGCAGGGGGGCTATGGCTACACCTTC.

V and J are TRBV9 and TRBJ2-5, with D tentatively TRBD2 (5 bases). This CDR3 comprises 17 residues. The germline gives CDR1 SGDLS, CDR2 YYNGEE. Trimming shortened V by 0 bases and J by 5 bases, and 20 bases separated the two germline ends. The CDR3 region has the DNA TGTGCCAGCAGCGTAGGCCACGACCCAGCCAGGAGGGAGACCCAGTACTTC. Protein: CASSVGHDPARRETQYF.

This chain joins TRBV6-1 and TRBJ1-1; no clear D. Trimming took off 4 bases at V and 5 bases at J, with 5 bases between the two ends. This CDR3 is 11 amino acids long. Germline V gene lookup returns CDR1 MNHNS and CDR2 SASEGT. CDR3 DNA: TGTGCCAGCAGTGCGCGTACTGAAGCTTTCTTT. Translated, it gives CASSARTEAFF.

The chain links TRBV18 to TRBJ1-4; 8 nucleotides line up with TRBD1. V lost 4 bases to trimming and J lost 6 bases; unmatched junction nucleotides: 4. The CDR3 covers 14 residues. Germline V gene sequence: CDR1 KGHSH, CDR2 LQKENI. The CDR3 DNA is TGTGCCAGCTCACTCCAGGGGGCTTATGAAAAACTGTTTTTT. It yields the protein CASSLQGAYEKLFF.

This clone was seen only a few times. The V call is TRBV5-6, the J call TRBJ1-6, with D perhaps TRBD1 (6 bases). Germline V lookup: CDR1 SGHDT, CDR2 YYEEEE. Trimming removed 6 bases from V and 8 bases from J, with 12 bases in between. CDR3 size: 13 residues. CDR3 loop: CASTPGGHSPLHF. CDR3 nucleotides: TGTGCCAGCACCCCGGGGGGCCATTCACCCCTCCACTTT.